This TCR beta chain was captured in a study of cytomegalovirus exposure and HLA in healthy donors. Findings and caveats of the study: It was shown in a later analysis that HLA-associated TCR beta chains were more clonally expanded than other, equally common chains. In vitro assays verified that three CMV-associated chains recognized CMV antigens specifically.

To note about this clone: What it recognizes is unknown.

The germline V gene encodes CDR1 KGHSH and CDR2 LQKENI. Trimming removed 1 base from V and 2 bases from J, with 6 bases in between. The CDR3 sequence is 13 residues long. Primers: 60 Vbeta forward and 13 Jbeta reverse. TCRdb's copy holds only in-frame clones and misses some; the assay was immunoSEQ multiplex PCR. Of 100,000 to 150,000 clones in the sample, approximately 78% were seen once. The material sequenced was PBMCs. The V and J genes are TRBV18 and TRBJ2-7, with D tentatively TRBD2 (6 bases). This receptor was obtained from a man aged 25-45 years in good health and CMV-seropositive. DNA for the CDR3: TGTGCCAGCTCACCACGGGGGGCCTACGAGCAGTACTTC. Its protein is CASSPRGAYEQYF.